This T cell receptor (beta chain) stems from a study of CD8+ T cells in alopecia areata. TCR sequencing used cDNA made by reverse transcription of extracted RNA. Produced via immunoSEQ multiplex PCR; TCRdb's table is partial and in-frame only. Among about 140,000 clones listed, 70% to 90% were seen once. Documented treatment: oral pan-JAK inhibitor, 5-10 mg twice daily. The clonotype originates from a human donor with alopecia areata. The material was CD8+ T cells sorted from blood, obtained at week 4, from a patient treated with tofacitinib.

CDR3 in amino acids: CASSFVDATNEKLFF. For the CDR3, the DNA is TGCGCCAGCAGCTTCGTCGATGCAACTAATGAAAAACTGTTTTTT. The J gene is TRBJ1-4, the V gene TRBV5-1; unclear D gene. The V end lost 2 bases, the J end lost 0 bases, and 8 bases lay between the germline ends. Germline V gene lookup returns CDR1 SGHRS and CDR2 YFSETQ. The CDR3 spans 15 residues.